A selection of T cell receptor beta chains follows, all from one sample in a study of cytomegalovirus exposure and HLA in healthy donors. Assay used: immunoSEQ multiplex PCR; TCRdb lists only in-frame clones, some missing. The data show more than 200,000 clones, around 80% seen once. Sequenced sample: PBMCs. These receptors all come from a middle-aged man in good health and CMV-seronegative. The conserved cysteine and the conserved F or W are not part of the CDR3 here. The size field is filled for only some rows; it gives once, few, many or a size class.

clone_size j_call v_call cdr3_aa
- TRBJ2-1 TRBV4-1 ASSQLPGQGDNEQF
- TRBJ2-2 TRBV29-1 SVAGGGSHTGELF
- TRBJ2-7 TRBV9 ASSALAGHSYEQY
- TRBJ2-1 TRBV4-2 ASSPDTIAGGWNEQF
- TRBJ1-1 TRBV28 ASIPRGQGNTEAF
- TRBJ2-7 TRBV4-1 ASSQDGDEQY
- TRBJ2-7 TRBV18 ASSPFSGGYEQY
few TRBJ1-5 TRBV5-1 ASSWTPNDQPQH
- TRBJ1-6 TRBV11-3 ASSSARYNSPLH
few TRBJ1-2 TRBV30 AWSKMRLNYGYT
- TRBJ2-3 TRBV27 ASSPRTSGRSDTQY